A selection of T cell receptor beta chains follows, all from one sample in a study of regulatory T cells in long-lasting Graves disease. A single record per CDR3 protein comes from TCRdb applying MiXCR to the multiplex PCR reads. The sample comprises a few hundred thousand distinct CDR3 sequences, 20% to 30% of which are singletons, and 26% rests with the top ten. The input for sequencing was peripheral blood mononuclear cells (PBMCs), taken when the disease was refractory, from a patient treated with antithyroid drugs. The receptors here all came from a female donor with Graves disease. Both conserved end residues are trimmed from each CDR3. Fields, in order: V gene, J gene, CDR3 protein.

>TRBV3-1|TRBJ1-4
ASSQVGRPNEKLF
>TRBV7-9|TRBJ2-7
ASSSTGRGSIPEQY
>TRBV10-3|TRBJ1-5
AISESFGGVGNQPQH
>TRBV30|TRBJ1-1
AWSTTPTEAF
>TRBV28|TRBJ1-1
ASSLPRALNTEAF
>TRBV28|TRBJ1-5
ASSLWPNNQPQH
>TRBV7-7|TRBJ2-5
ASSLGLFGSFGAQETQY
>TRBV7-9|TRBJ2-1
ASSRGLAGVTGTYNEQF
>TRBV7-8|TRBJ1-2
ASSPRQGKDYGYT
>TRBV13|TRBJ2-7
ASSARTSGRFYEQY
>TRBV2|TRBJ1-1
ARTGTGGFRSHTEAF
>TRBV9|TRBJ2-2
ASSVFAYTNTGELF
>TRBV28|TRBJ1-2
ASTGGGVRYGYT
>TRBV6-5|TRBJ1-2
ASSYSSAGTANYGYT
>TRBV24-1|TRBJ1-1
ATSDGGAAAEAF
>TRBV7-9|TRBJ1-1
ASSSTSARGTEAF